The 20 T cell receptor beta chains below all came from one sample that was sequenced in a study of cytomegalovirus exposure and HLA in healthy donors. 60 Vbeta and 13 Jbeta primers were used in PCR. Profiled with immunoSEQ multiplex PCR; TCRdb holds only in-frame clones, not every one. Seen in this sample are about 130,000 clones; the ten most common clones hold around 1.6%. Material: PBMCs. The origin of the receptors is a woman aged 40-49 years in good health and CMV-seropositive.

The CDR3 nucleotides are TGTGCCAGCAGCTTACTCGGACTAAATCCAAACGAGCAGTACTTC. Amino acid sequence: CASSLLGLNPNEQYF. The V call is TRBV11-2, the J call TRBJ2-7, with a possible D match to TRBD2 (6 bases). The germline V gene has CDR1 SGHAT and CDR2 FQNNGV. V shed 2 bases and J shed 5 bases, with 16 bases lying between them. This CDR3 is 15 amino acids long.

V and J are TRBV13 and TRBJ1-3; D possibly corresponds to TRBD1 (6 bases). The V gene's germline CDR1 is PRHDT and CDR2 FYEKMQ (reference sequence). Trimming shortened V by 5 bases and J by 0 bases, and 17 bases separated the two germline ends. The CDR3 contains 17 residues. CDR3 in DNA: TGTGCCAGCAGCACCGGGACACCACAACTCTCTGGAAACACCATATATTTT. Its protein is CASSTGTPQLSGNTIYF.

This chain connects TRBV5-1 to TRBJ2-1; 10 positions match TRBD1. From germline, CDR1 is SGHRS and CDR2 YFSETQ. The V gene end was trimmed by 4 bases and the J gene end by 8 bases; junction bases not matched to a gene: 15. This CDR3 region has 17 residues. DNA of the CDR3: TGCGCCAGCAGCCCCGAGGGACAGGGGAAATTCCCCGATGAGCAGTTCTTC. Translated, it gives CASSPEGQGKFPDEQFF.

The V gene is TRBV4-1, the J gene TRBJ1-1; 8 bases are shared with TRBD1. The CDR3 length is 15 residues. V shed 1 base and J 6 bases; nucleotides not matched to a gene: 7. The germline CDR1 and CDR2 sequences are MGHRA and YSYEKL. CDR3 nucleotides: TGCGCCAGCAGCCAAGCCGGACAGGGTGGAGCTGAAGCTTTCTTT. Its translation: CASSQAGQGGAEAFF.

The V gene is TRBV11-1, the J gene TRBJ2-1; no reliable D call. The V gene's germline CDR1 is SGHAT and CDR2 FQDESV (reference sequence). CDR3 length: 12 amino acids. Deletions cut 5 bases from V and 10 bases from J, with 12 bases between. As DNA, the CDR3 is TGTGCCAGCAGCAATATTCGACACGAGCAGTTCTTC. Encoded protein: CASSNIRHEQFF. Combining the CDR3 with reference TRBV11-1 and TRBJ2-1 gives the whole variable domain EAEVAQSPRYKITEKSQAVAFWCDPISGHATLYWYRQILGQGPELLVQFQDESVVDDSQLPKDRFSAERLKGVDSTLKIQPAELGDSAMYLCASSNIRHEQFFGPGTRLTVL.

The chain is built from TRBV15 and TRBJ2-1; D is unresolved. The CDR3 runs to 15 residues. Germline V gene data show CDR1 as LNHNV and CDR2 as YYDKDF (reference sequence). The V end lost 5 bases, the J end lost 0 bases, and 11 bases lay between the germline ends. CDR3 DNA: TGTGCCACCAGCGCAAAATCCAGCTCCTACAATGAGCAGTTCTTC. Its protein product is CATSAKSSSYNEQFF. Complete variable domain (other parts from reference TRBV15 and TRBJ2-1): DAMVIQNPRYQVTQFGKPVTLSCSQTLNHNVMYWYQQKSSQAPKLLFHYYDKDFNNEADTPDNFQSRRPNTSFCFLDIRSPGLGDTAMYLCATSAKSSSYNEQFFGPGTRLTVL.

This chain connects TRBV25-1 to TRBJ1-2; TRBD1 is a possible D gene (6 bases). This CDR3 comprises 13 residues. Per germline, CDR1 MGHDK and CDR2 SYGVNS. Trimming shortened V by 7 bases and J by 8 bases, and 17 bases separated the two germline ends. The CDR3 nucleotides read TGTGCCAGCACTAAGGACAGTTCAAAAGGCTACACCTTC. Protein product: CASTKDSSKGYTF.

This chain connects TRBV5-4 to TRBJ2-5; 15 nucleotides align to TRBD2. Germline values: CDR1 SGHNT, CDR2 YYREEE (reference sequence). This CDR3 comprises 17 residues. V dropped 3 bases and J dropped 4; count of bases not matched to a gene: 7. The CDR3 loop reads CASSSGLAGGGAETQYF. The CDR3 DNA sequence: TGTGCCAGCAGCTCGGGACTAGCGGGAGGTGGTGCAGAGACCCAGTACTTC.

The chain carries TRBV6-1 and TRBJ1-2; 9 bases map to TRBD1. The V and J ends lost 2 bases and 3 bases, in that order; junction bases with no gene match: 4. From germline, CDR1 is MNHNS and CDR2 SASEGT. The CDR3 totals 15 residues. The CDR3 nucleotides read TGTGCCAGCAGTGAAACAGGGGGCAAACACTATGGCTACACCTTC. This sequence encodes CASSETGGKHYGYTF.

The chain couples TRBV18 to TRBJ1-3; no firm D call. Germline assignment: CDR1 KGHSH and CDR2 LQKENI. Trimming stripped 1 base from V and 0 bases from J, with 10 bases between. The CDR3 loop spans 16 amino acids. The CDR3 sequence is CASSPRPSLSGNTIYF. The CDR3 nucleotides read TGTGCCAGCTCACCACGTCCCTCACTCTCTGGAAACACCATATATTTT.

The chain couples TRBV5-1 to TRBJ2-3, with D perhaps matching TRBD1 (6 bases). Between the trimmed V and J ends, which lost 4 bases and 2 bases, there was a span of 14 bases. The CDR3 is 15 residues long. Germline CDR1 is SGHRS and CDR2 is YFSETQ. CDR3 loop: CASSTGQRLTDTQYF. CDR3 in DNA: TGCGCCAGCAGCACCGGACAGCGTCTCACAGATACGCAGTATTTT. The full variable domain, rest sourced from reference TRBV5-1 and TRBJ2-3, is KAGVTQTPRYLIKTRGQQVTLSCSPISGHRSVSWYQQTPGQGLQFLFEYFSETQRNKGNFPGRFSGRQFSNSRSEMNVSTLELGDSALYLCASSTGQRLTDTQYFGPGTRLTVL.

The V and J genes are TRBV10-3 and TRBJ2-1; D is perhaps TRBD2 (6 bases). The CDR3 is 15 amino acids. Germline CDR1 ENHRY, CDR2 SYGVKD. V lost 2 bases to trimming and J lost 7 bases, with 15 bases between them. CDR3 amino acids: CAISEEREKGNEQFF. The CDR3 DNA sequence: TGTGCCATCAGTGAGGAACGGGAGAAAGGTAATGAGCAGTTCTTC.

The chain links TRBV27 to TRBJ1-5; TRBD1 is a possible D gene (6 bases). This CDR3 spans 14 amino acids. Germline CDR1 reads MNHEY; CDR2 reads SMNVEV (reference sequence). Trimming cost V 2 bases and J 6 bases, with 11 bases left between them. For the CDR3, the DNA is TGTGCCAGCAGTTTAGGGGGGGCAAGTCAGCCCCAGCATTTT. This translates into CASSLGGASQPQHF.

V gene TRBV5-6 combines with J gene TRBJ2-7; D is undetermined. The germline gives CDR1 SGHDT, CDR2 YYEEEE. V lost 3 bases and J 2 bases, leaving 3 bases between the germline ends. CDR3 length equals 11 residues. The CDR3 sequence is CASSSAYEQYF. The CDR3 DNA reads TGTGCCAGCAGCTCCGCCTACGAGCAGTACTTC.

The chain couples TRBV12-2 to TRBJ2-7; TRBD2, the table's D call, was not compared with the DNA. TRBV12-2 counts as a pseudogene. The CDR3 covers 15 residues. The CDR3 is CASRLELAEIYEQYF. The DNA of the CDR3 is TGTGCAAGTCGCTTAGAACTAGCGGAGATCTACGAGCAGTACTTC.

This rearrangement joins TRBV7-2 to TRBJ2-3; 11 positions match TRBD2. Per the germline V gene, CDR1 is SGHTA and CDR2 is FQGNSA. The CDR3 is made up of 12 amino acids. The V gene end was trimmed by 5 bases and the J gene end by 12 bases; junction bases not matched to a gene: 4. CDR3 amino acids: CASSRLAGFQYF. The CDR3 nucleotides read TGTGCCAGCAGCCGACTAGCGGGATTTCAGTATTTT.

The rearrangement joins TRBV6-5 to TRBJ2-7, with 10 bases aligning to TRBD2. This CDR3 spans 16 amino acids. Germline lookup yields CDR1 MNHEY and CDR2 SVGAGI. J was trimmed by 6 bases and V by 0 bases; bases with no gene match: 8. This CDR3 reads CASSYSRRTSGSEQYF. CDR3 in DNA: TGTGCCAGCAGTTACTCGAGGAGGACTAGCGGATCCGAGCAGTACTTC.

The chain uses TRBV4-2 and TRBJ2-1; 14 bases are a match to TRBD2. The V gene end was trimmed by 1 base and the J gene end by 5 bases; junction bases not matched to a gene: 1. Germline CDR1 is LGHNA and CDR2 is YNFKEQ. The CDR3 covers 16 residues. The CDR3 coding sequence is TGTGCCAGCAGCCAAGGGACTAGCGGGAGGAACAATGAGCAGTTCTTC. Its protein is CASSQGTSGRNNEQFF.

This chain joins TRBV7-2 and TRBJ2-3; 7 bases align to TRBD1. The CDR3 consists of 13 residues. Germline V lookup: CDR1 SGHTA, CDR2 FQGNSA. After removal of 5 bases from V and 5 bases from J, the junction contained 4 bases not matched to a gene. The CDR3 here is CASSHRDRDTQYF. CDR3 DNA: TGTGCCAGCAGCCACAGGGACAGAGATACGCAGTATTTT.

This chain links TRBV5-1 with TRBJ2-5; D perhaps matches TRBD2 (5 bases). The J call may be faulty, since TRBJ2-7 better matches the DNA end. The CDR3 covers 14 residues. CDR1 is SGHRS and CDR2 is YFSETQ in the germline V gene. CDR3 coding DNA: TGCGCCAGCAGCTTAACCCAGAGGGCCTACGAGCAGTACTTC. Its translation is CASSLTQRAYEQYF.